This T cell receptor (beta chain) was sequenced in a study of CD8 T cells in ankylosing spondylitis. The study's findings and limits: Researchers report that disease-linked clones proved CD8+ and relatively rare in peripheral blood. Certain motif variants had earlier appeared in reactive arthritis synovial fluid and blood. A TCR beta motif of 8 or 9 highly homologous variants appeared characteristic of ankylosing spondylitis blood.

The germline CDR1 and CDR2 sequences are KGHSH and LQKENI. The CDR3 is 16 amino acids. With V trimmed by 5 bases and J by 7 bases, 14 bases remained unmatched. In making TCR beta libraries, quantitative 5'-RACE with molecular barcodes was used. TCRdb processed the 5' RACE reads anew with MiXCR; each CDR3 protein has one entry. The sample lists about 300,000 distinct CDR3 sequences; less than 25% were seen once. As for this clonotype: Antigen unknown.

This receptor was taken from a female donor with ankylosing spondylitis or in good health (not recorded which). Source material: blood, either unsorted or a sorted T cell fraction (not recorded which). The chain recombines TRBV18 with TRBJ2-1, with TRBD2 matching over 7 bases. This CDR3 is CASSFGAVLGGNEQFF. CDR3 nucleotides: TGTGCCAGCTCATTCGGGGCTGTCCTCGGGGGGAATGAGCAGTTCTTC.